The sequence of this T cell receptor beta chain was determined in a study of cytomegalovirus exposure and HLA in healthy donors. Overall study context: The same platform was used for the 100 to 150 validation repertoires and the 600 to 700 first-cohort repertoires, a later analysis reported. Study-wide findings and caveats: The finding came from a later analysis; first-cohort TCR clusters tended to co-occur in the roughly 120 validation repertoires. A few of the chains that were CMV-associated were confirmed in vitro to be specific for CMV antigens.

Libraries were prepared by immunoSEQ multiplex PCR; TCRdb keeps only in-frame clonotypes and omits some of them. The sample holds under 300,000 clones; 65% to 90% are singletons and the top ten take 0.95% to 1.1%. Worth noting for this clone: Its antigen is as yet unknown.

It was the roughly 130-subject validation cohort, separate from the roughly 700-subject first cohort, to which the donors belonged. CDR3 length equals 15 residues. CDR1 and CDR2 from the germline V gene are SGHDT and YYEEEE. The ends lost 0 bases at V and 3 bases at J; junction bases unmatched: 2. The clonotype was recovered from a woman aged 18-29 years in good health and CMV-seronegative. Sequencing was performed on PBMCs. The chain is built from TRBV5-6 and TRBJ2-2; 7 bases are a match to TRBD1. The CDR3 DNA follows: TGTGCCAGCAGCTTGGTCGACAGGGACACCGGGGAGCTGTTTTTT. It codes for CASSLVDRDTGELFF. Full variable domain (missing parts from reference TRBV5-6 and TRBJ2-2): DAGVTQSPTHLIKTRGQQVTLRCSPKSGHDTVSWYQQALGQGPQFIFQYYEEEERQRGNFPDRFSGHQFPNYSSELNVNALLLGDSALYLCASSLVDRDTGELFFGEGSRLTVL.